A selection of T cell receptor beta chains follows, all from one sample in a study of T cell repertoires in cytomegalovirus infection. These receptors lack a known antigen. TCRdb used MiXCR to reprocess the reads, holding one entry per CDR3 protein. The sample lists 700,000 to 850,000 distinct CDR3 sequences, about 31% seen once, with approximately 13% in the top ten. Sequenced material: cultured CD8+ T cells from PBMCs, taken from culture after CMV antigen stimulation. The receptors come from a human donor in good health (CMV status not recorded). Some clones in this sample may be carry-over from other donors' samples. Both conserved end residues are part of each CDR3. D genes are given only for firm matches. Where a row states a size, it is once, few, many or the class of an expanded clone; other rows omit it.

V: TRBV10-3
J: TRBJ2-1
D: -
size: -
CDR3: CAISDPTREDEQFF
DNA: TGTGCCATCAGTGATCCGACTAGGGAGGATGAGCAGTTCTTC

V: TRBV7-9
J: TRBJ1-1
D: TRBD1
size: -
CDR3: CASKGGRSPTEAFF
DNA: TGTGCCAGCAAAGGGGGCCGATCCCCCACTGAAGCTTTCTTT

V: TRBV12-3/TRBV12-4
J: TRBJ1-2
D: -
size: many
CDR3: CASTLERNGYTF
DNA: TGTGCCAGCACCCTAGAGCGGAACGGCTACACCTTC

V: TRBV6-4
J: TRBJ2-3
D: -
size: many
CDR3: CASSDYAGAADTQYF
DNA: TGTGCCAGCAGTGACTACGCGGGGGCCGCGGATACGCAGTATTTT

V: TRBV7-9
J: TRBJ2-1
D: TRBD1
size: few
CDR3: CASSTGTGVKNEQFF
DNA: TGTGCCAGCAGCACCGGGACAGGGGTCAAAAATGAGCAGTTCTTC

V: TRBV5-5
J: TRBJ1-5
D: -
size: few
CDR3: CASSLGQALQPQHF
DNA: TGTGCCAGCAGCTTGGGACAGGCACTTCAGCCCCAGCATTTT

V: TRBV12-3/TRBV12-4
J: TRBJ1-5
D: -
size: few
CDR3: CASSLGQNNQPQHF
DNA: TGTGCCAGCAGTTTGGGGCAGAACAATCAGCCCCAGCATTTT

V: TRBV10-2
J: TRBJ1-2
D: TRBD1
size: few
CDR3: CASSEPLSPDRANYGYTF
DNA: TGCGCCAGCAGTGAGCCTTTGTCCCCGGACAGGGCCAACTATGGCTACACCTTC

V: TRBV7-6
J: TRBJ1-5
D: -
size: many
CDR3: CASSLAVADQPQHF
DNA: TGTGCCAGCAGCTTAGCGGTAGCAGATCAGCCCCAGCATTTT

V: TRBV6-1
J: TRBJ1-1
D: TRBD1
size: once
CDR3: CASSAPRQGANTEALF
DNA: TGTGCCAGCAGTGCGCCTAGACAGGGGGCGAACACTGAAGCTCTCTTT

V: TRBV20-1
J: TRBJ2-1
D: -
size: few
CDR3: CSVPRVYNEQFF
DNA: TGCAGTGTCCCGAGGGTCTACAATGAGCAGTTCTTC

V: TRBV19
J: TRBJ2-1
D: -
size: -
CDR3: CATTRGHGEQFF
DNA: TGTGCCACTACACGGGGTCACGGTGAGCAGTTCTTC

V: TRBV7-6
J: TRBJ1-1
D: -
size: many
CDR3: CASSLGPSSNTEAFF
DNA: TGTGCCAGCAGCTTAGGTCCCTCCTCGAACACTGAAGCTTTCTTT

V: TRBV19
J: TRBJ2-1
D: TRBD1
size: -
CDR3: CASMTGGIYNEQFF
DNA: TGTGCCAGTATGACAGGGGGCATCTACAATGAGCAGTTCTTC

V: TRBV7-9
J: TRBJ2-5
D: -
size: -
CDR3: CASSLQVGETQYF
DNA: TGTGCCAGCAGCTTACAGGTCGGAGAGACCCAGTACTTC

V: TRBV27
J: TRBJ2-5
D: TRBD1
size: -
CDR3: CASSYRRTGWETQYF
DNA: TGTGCCAGCAGTTATCGACGGACAGGGTGGGAGACCCAGTACTTC

V: TRBV5-4
J: TRBJ2-5
D: TRBD2
size: few
CDR3: CASSSTSGGRAQYF
DNA: TGTGCCAGCAGCTCGACTAGCGGGGGTAGGGCCCAGTACTTC

V: TRBV27
J: TRBJ2-3
D: -
size: -
CDR3: CASRITSTDTQYF
DNA: TGTGCCAGCAGAATTACTAGCACAGATACGCAGTATTTT

V: TRBV5-1
J: TRBJ2-1
D: -
size: once
CDR3: CANSLNRLTVVIGNEQFF
DNA: TGCGCCAACAGCTTGAACCGACTTACGGTGGTAATTGGCAATGAGCAGTTCTTC

V: TRBV12-3/TRBV12-4
J: TRBJ1-1
D: -
size: few
CDR3: CASSNRVTEAFF
DNA: TGTGCCAGCAGTAACAGGGTAACTGAAGCTTTCTTT

V: TRBV5-6
J: TRBJ1-1
D: -
size: -
CDR3: CASQGTFPNPTNTEAFF
DNA: TGTGCCAGCCAAGGGACTTTCCCGAACCCCACGAACACTGAAGCTTTCTTT

V: TRBV12-3/TRBV12-4
J: TRBJ2-5
D: TRBD2
size: many
CDR3: CASGGGQETQYF
DNA: TGTGCCAGCGGGGGGGGACAAGAGACCCAGTACTTC

V: TRBV27
J: TRBJ2-3
D: TRBD1
size: few
CDR3: CASSLARTGGTDTQYF
DNA: TGTGCCAGCAGTTTAGCTCGGACAGGGGGCACAGATACGCAGTATTTT

V: TRBV7-3
J: TRBJ2-2
D: TRBD1
size: few
CDR3: CASSPRQGALAGELFF
DNA: TGTGCCAGCAGCCCCAGACAGGGGGCCTTAGCCGGGGAGCTGTTTTTT

V: TRBV10-3
J: TRBJ1-1
D: -
size: -
CDR3: CAISEGVDTEAFF
DNA: TGTGCCATCAGTGAGGGGGTGGACACTGAAGCTTTCTTT

V: TRBV20-1
J: TRBJ1-5
D: -
size: few
CDR3: CSVRSHTGSNQPQHF
DNA: TGCAGTGTCCGGTCACACACAGGGAGCAATCAGCCCCAGCATTTT

V: TRBV28
J: TRBJ2-2
D: -
size: -
CDR3: CASSFGDTGELFF
DNA: TGTGCCAGCAGTTTTGGGGACACCGGGGAGCTGTTTTTT

V: TRBV9
J: TRBJ1-6
D: TRBD1
size: once
CDR3: CASSGTGTGSSPLHF
DNA: TGTGCCAGCAGCGGGACCGGGACAGGGTCTTCACCCCTCCACTTT

V: TRBV18
J: TRBJ1-4
D: -
size: many
CDR3: CASSSGESNEKLFF
DNA: TGTGCCAGCTCATCGGGAGAATCTAATGAAAAACTGTTTTTT

V: TRBV27
J: TRBJ2-3
D: -
size: many
CDR3: CASRTGSTDTQYF
DNA: TGTGCCAGCAGAACAGGGAGCACAGATACGCAGTATTTT

V: TRBV6-1
J: TRBJ2-5
D: TRBD2
size: -
CDR3: CASNLAGEKGAQYF
DNA: TGTGCCAGCAACCTAGCGGGGGAAAAAGGCGCCCAGTACTTC

V: TRBV6-2/TRBV6-3
J: TRBJ2-5
D: -
size: -
CDR3: CASSYIRQETQYF
DNA: TGTGCCAGCAGTTACATTCGGCAAGAGACCCAGTACTTC

V: TRBV27
J: TRBJ1-5
D: TRBD1
size: few
CDR3: CASSPIPLSQGAYQPQHF
DNA: TGTGCCAGCAGTCCCATACCCCTATCGCAGGGGGCCTATCAGCCCCAGCATTTT

V: TRBV20-1
J: TRBJ2-1
D: TRBD2
size: once
CDR3: CSAKTSVPRRYNEQFF
DNA: TGCAGTGCGAAGACTAGCGTCCCCCGCCGCTACAATGAGCAGTTCTTC

V: TRBV5-1
J: TRBJ2-1
D: -
size: -
CDR3: CASGPQPSLYNEQFF
DNA: TGCGCCAGCGGTCCCCAACCCTCCCTTTACAATGAGCAGTTCTTC

V: TRBV27
J: TRBJ1-5
D: -
size: few
CDR3: CASSLSRTFRQPQHF
DNA: TGTGCCAGCAGTTTATCGAGAACCTTTCGCCAGCCCCAGCATTTT

V: TRBV14
J: TRBJ1-5
D: -
size: -
CDR3: CASSLTGKQPQHF
DNA: TGTGCCAGCAGCCTCACAGGGAAACAGCCCCAGCATTTT

V: TRBV6-2/TRBV6-3
J: TRBJ2-3
D: TRBD2
size: few
CDR3: CASTPREGGTDTQYF
DNA: TGTGCCAGCACCCCCAGGGAGGGCGGCACAGATACGCAGTATTTT

V: TRBV7-4
J: TRBJ2-2
D: TRBD2
size: -
CDR3: CASKGLAGGTGELFF
DNA: TGTGCCAGCAAAGGACTAGCGGGGGGTACCGGGGAGCTGTTTTTT

V: TRBV5-1
J: TRBJ2-5
D: -
size: few
CDR3: CASSPVSGETQYF
DNA: TGCGCCAGCAGCCCAGTATCAGGGGAGACCCAGTACTTC

V: TRBV7-6
J: TRBJ2-3
D: -
size: -
CDR3: CASSPKTRDTQYF
DNA: TGTGCCAGCAGCCCCAAGACGAGGGATACGCAGTATTTT

V: TRBV7-8
J: TRBJ2-6
D: -
size: few
CDR3: CASSSFEGRLGVEGGANVLTF
DNA: TGTGCCAGCAGCTCATTCGAGGGGCGTCTAGGGGTGGAGGGTGGGGCCAACGTCCTGACTTTC

V: TRBV13
J: TRBJ1-1
D: -
size: -
CDR3: CASSPEGATEAFF
DNA: TGTGCCAGCAGCCCAGAAGGGGCGACTGAAGCTTTCTTT

V: TRBV9
J: TRBJ2-7
D: TRBD2
size: few
CDR3: CASSVTGTSGDEQYF
DNA: TGTGCCAGCAGCGTCACCGGGACTAGCGGCGACGAGCAGTACTTC

V: TRBV4-2
J: TRBJ2-2
D: TRBD1
size: few
CDR3: CASSRRDRGLGELFF
DNA: TGTGCCAGCAGCCGCCGGGACAGGGGGCTGGGGGAGCTGTTTTTT

V: TRBV7-9
J: TRBJ2-3
D: -
size: few
CDR3: CASSSSTVPTDTQYF
DNA: TGTGCCAGCAGCTCCTCGACAGTACCCACAGATACGCAGTATTTT